This paragraph covers one T cell receptor beta chain sequence. This sample was taken from a study of blood T cell repertoires in COVID-19. Turning to the study itself: There were acute and convalescent COVID-19 samples, and they came from the United States, Italy and Spain.

V lost 3 bases to trimming and J lost 4 bases, with 10 bases between them. The CDR3 runs 14 residues. Per the germline V gene, CDR1 is LGHDT and CDR2 is YNNKEL (reference sequence). In the study's own analysis: Using reference gene primer amplification, nucleated cell counts were estimated. Repertoires were generated with immunoSEQ multiplex PCR, while TCRdb's copy carries only in-frame clones and drops some. V and J calls and clone size come straight from that table; D and trimming were deduced from the DNA. The sample holds about 140,000 clones, approximately 87% seen once. This study enrolled people aged 18 to 89 from about two dozen US geographic areas.

The specimen was PBMCs or T cells enriched from blood (not recorded which). The TCR was taken from a man aged 60-69 years who had recovered from COVID-19. The chain is built from TRBV3-1 (or the pseudogene TRBV3-2) and TRBJ1-3; D remains ambiguous. The CDR3 region is CASSQASGGNTIYF. In DNA form, the CDR3 reads TGTGCCAGCAGCCAGGCCTCGGGGGGAAACACCATATATTTT.